The entry below gives a single TCR beta chain sequence along with its context. The antigen is not known. These data originate in a study of cytomegalovirus exposure and HLA in healthy donors. Study as a whole: Earlier findings included some 120 million unique TCR beta sequences obtained from 150 million to 200 million T cells.

Trimming left V 6 bases short and J 0 bases short, with 12 bases between. Germline V lookup: CDR1 SNHLY, CDR2 FYNNEI. The CDR3 sequence is 15 residues long. The PCR made use of 60 Vbeta and 13 Jbeta primers. Profiled with immunoSEQ multiplex PCR; TCRdb holds only in-frame clones, not every one. The table has 150,000 to 200,000 clones, around 80% seen once. General observations from the study: Some V segments, TRBV6-2 and TRBV6-3 among them, were indistinguishable and were therefore excluded.

The sample comprised PBMCs. This receptor was taken from a woman aged 25 to 39 in good health and CMV-seropositive. The V gene is TRBV2, the J gene TRBJ1-5; possibly TRBD1 for D (6 bases). The CDR3: CASRPGTSSNQPQHF. The CDR3 DNA is TGTGCCAGCAGGCCGGGGACATCTAGCAATCAGCCCCAGCATTTT. The full variable domain, in which reference TRBV2 and TRBJ1-5 provide the parts outside the CDR3, is EPEVTQTPSHQVTQMGQEVILRCVPISNHLYFYWYRQILGQKVEFLVSFYNNEISEKSEIFDDQFSVERPDGSNFTLKIRSTKLEDSAMYFCASRPGTSSNQPQHFGDGTRLSIL.